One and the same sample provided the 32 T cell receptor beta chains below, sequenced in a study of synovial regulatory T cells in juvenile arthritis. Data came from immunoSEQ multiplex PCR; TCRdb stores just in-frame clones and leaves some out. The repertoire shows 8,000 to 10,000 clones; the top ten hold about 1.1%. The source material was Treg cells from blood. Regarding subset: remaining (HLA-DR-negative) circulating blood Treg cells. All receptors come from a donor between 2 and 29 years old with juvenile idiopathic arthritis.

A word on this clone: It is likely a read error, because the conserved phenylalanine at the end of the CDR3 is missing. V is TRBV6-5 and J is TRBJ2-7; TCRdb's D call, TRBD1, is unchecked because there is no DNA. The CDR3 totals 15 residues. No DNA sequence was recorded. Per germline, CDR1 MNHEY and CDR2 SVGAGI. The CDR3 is CASSYSGSRGTRSTG.

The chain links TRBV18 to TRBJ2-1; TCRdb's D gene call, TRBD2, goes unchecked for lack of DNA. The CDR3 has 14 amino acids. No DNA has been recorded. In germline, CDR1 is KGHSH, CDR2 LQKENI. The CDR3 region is CASSPPLVNNEQFF.

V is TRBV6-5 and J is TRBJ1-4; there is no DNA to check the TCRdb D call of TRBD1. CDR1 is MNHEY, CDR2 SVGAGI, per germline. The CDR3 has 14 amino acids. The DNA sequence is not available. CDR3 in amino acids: CATATGTGNEKLFF.

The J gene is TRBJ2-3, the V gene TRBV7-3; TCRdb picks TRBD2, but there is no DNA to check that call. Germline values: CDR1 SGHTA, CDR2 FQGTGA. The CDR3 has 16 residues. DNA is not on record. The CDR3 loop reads CASSLGSGRAADTQYF.

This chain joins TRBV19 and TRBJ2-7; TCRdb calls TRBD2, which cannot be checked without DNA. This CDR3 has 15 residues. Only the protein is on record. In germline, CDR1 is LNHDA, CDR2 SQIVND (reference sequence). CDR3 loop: CASSSDSGRSYEQYF.

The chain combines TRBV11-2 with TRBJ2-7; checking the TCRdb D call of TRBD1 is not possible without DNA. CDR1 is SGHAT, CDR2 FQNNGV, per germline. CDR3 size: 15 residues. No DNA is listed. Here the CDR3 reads CASSVTTGAGYEQYF.

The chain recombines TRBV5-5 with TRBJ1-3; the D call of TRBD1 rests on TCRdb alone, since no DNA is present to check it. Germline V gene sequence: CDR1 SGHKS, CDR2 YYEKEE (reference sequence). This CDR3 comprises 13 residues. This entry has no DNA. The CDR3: CASSWDRGNTIYF.

CDR3 region: CASSEARLGRNQPQHF. The V gene is TRBV6-1, the J gene TRBJ1-5; the D gene TCRdb calls, TRBD1, cannot be checked with no DNA. CDR3 length equals 16 residues. No coding sequence is recorded. Germline V gene data show CDR1 as MNHNS and CDR2 as SASEGT.

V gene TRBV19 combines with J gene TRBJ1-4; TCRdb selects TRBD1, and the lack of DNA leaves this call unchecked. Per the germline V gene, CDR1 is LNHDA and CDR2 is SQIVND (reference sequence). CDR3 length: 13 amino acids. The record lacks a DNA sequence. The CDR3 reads CASSGQVSEKLFF.

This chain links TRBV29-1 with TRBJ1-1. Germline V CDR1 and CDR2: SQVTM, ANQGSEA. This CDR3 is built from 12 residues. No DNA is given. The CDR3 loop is CSVRGLNTEAFF.

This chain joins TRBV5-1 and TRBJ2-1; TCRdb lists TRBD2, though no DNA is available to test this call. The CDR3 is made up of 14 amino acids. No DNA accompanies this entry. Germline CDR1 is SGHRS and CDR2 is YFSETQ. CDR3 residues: CASGSGSSYNEQFF.

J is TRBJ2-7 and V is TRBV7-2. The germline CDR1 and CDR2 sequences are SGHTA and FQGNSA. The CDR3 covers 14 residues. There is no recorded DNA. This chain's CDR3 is CATRDARSSYEQYF.

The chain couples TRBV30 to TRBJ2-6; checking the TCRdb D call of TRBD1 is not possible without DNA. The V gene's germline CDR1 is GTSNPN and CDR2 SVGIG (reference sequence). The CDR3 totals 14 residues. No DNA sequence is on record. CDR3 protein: CAWSPGNGANVLTF.

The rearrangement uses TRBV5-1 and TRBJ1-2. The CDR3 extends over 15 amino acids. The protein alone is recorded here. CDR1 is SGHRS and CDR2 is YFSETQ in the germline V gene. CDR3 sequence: CASSLIDGGNYGYTF.

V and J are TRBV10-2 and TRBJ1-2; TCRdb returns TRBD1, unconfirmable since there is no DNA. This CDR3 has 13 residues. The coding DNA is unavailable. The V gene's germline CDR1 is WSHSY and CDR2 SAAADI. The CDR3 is CASSRTGNYGYTF.

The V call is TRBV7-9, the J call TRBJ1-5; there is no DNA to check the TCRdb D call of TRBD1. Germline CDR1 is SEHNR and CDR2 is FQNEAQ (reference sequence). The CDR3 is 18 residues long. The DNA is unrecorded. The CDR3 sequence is CASSLGVGGPLINQPQHF.

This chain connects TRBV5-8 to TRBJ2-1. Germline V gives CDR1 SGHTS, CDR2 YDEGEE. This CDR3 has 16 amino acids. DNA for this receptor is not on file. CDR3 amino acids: CASSKGVSRHYNEQFF.

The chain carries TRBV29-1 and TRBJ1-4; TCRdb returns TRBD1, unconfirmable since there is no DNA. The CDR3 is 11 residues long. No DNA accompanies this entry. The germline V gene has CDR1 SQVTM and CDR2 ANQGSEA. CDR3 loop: CSVSRGEKLFF. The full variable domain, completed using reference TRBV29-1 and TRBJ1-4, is SAVISQKPSRDICQRGTSLTIQCQVDSQVTMMFWYRQQPGQSLTLIATANQGSEATYESGFVIDKFPISRPNLTFSTLTVSNMSPEDSSIYLCSVSRGEKLFFGSGTQLSVL.

CDR3 region: CASSHRGSSSYEQYF. This chain uses TRBV5-4 with TRBJ2-7; TCRdb returns TRBD1, unconfirmable since there is no DNA. There are 15 residues in the CDR3. No DNA is listed. CDR1 is SGHNT and CDR2 is YYREEE in the germline V gene (reference sequence). Based on the CDR3 plus reference TRBV5-4 and TRBJ2-7, the full variable domain is ETGVTQSPTHLIKTRGQQVTLRCSSQSGHNTVSWYQQALGQGPQFIFQYYREEENGRGNFPPRFSGLQFPNYSSELNVNALELDDSALYLCASSHRGSSSYEQYFGPGTRLTVT.

CDR3 loop: CSAVHRSSYEQYF. This chain connects TRBV29-1 to TRBJ2-7; the D call of TRBD1 rests on TCRdb alone, since no DNA is present to check it. Germline CDR1 and CDR2: SQVTM and ANQGSEA. This CDR3 has 13 amino acids. The entry carries no DNA sequence.

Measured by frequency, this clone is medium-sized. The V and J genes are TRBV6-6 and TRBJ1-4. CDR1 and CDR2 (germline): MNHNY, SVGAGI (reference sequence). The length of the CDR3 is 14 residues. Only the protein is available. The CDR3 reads CASRRFATNEKLFF.

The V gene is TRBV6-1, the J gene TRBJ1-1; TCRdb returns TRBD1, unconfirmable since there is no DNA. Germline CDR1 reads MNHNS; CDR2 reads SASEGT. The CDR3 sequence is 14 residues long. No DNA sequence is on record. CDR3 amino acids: CASSADLRDTEAFF.

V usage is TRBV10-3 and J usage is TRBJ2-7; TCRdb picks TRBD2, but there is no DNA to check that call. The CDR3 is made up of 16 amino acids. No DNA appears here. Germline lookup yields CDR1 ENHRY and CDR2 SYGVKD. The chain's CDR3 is CAISEYQRGGAYEQYF.

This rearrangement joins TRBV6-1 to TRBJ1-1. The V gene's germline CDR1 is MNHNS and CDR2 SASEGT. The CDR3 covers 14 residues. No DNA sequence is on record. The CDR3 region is CASSVFGTAAEAFF.

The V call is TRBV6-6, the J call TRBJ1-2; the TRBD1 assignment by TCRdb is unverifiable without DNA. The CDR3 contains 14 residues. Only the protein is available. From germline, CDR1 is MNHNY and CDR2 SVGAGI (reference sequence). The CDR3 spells CASSQRTGNYGYTF.

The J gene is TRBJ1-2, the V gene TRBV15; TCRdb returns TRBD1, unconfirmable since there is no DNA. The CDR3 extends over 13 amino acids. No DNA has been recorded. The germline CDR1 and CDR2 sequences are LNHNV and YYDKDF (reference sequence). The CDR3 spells CATTGQALDGYTF.

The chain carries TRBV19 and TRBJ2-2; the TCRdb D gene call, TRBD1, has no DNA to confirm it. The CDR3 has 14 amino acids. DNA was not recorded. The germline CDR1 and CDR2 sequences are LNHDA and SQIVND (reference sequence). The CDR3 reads CASSTDRSTGELFF.

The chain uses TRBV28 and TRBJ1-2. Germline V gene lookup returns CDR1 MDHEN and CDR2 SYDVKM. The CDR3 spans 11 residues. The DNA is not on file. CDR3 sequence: CASSFAGGYTF.

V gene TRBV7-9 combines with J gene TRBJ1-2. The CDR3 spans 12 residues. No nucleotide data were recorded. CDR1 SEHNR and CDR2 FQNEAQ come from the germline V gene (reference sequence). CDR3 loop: CASSFPFYGYTF.

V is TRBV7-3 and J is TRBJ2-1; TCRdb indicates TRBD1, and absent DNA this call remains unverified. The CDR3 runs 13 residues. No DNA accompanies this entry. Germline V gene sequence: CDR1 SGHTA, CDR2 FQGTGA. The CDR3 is CASSLAVYNEQFF.

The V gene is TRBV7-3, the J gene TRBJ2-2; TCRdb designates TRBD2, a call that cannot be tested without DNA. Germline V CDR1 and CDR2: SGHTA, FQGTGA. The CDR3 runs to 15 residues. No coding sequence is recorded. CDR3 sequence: CASSLMIPGTGELFF. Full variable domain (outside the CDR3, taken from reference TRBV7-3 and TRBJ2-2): GAGVSQTPSNKVTEKGKYVELRCDPISGHTALYWYRQSLGQGPEFLIYFQGTGAADDSGLPNDRFFAVRPEGSVSTLKIQRTERGDSAVYLCASSLMIPGTGELFFGEGSRLTVL.

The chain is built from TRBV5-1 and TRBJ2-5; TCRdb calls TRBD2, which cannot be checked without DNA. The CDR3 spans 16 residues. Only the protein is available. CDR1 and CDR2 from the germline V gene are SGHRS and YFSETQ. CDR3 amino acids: CASSLGLAGNQETQYF.